The 9 T cell receptor beta chains given below trace back to one sample, sequenced in a study of blood T cell repertoires in COVID-19. Clones were read by immunoSEQ multiplex PCR, and TCRdb kept only the in-frame ones, dropping some. The data contain tens of thousands of clones, around 90% of them seen just once; the ten biggest clones take up around 8.6%. Specimen: peripheral blood. The receptors originated from a middle-aged man with acute or convalescent COVID-19.

V gene TRBV12-2 combines with J gene TRBJ2-7; the D call of TRBD1 is as the table states it, not checked on the DNA. TRBV12-2 is flagged as a pseudogene. This CDR3 spans 15 amino acids. The chain's CDR3 is CASRFGQGHSYEQYF. CDR3 bases: TGTGCAAGTCGCTTCGGACAGGGGCACTCCTACGAGCAGTACTTC.

The chain couples TRBV20-1 to TRBJ2-1; TRBD2 matches 13 bases. Germline V gives CDR1 DFQATT, CDR2 SNEGSKA (reference sequence). The CDR3 loop spans 19 amino acids. V trimming: 3 bases; J trimming: 0 bases; junction bases outside the gene matches: 11. The CDR3 region is CSASVSGLAGRGSYNEQFF. DNA of the CDR3: TGCAGTGCTAGTGTTTCGGGACTAGCGGGGAGAGGCTCCTACAATGAGCAGTTCTTC.

CDR3 loop: CASSLELETQYF. The CDR3 DNA sequence: TGTGCCAGCAGCTTGGAACTAGAGACCCAGTACTTC. The rearrangement joins TRBV5-4 to TRBJ2-5; D not certain. Trimming removed 0 bases from V and 4 bases from J, with 4 bases in between. The CDR3 sequence is 12 residues long. Germline values: CDR1 SGHNT, CDR2 YYREEE (reference sequence).

The V and J genes are TRBV28 and TRBJ1-1, with 10 bases that match TRBD1. The trim removed 5 bases at V and 4 bases at J, leaving 7 bases unmatched. The length of the CDR3 is 15 residues. Germline lookup yields CDR1 MDHEN and CDR2 SYDVKM. The CDR3 DNA follows: TGTGCCAGCAGTCTAACTGGACAGGGGGTCACTGAAGCTTTCTTT. Its translation is CASSLTGQGVTEAFF. The full variable domain, in which reference TRBV28 and TRBJ1-1 provide the parts outside the CDR3, is DVKVTQSSRYLVKRTGEKVFLECVQDMDHENMFWYRQDPGLGLRLIYFSYDVKMKEKGDIPEGYSVSREKKERFSLILESASTNQTSMYLCASSLTGQGVTEAFFGQGTRLTVV.

This CDR3 is CASQRQAYSSYNSPLHF. CDR3 nucleotide sequence: TGTGCCTCTCAACGACAGGCCTATAGCTCCTATAATTCACCCCTCCACTTT. This chain links TRBV2 with TRBJ1-6; tentative D call: TRBD1 (6 bases). V lost 11 bases and J lost 0, with 20 bases in between. The CDR3 extends over 17 amino acids. The germline V gene has CDR1 SNHLY and CDR2 FYNNEI.

The rearrangement links TRBV9 to TRBJ2-7; no reliable D call. The CDR3 is 15 amino acids. Germline CDR1 and CDR2: SGDLS and YYNGEE. Trimming removed 0 bases from V and 2 bases from J, with 12 bases in between. The CDR3 region is CASSVDLARTYEQYF. In nucleotides, the CDR3 is TGTGCCAGCAGCGTAGATCTGGCCAGGACCTACGAGCAGTACTTC.

The chain links TRBV11-1 to TRBJ2-5, with D possibly matching TRBD1 (6 bases). CDR3 length: 15 amino acids. V was pared by 5 bases and J by 4 bases, with 17 bases between. The germline gives CDR1 SGHAT, CDR2 FQDESV (reference sequence). The CDR3 here is CASSPRGHLAETQYF. The CDR3 region has the DNA TGTGCCAGCAGCCCACGGGGACATTTAGCAGAGACCCAGTACTTC.

This clone was detected once. The chain combines TRBV30 with TRBJ1-6; D is unclear. From germline, CDR1 is GTSNPN and CDR2 SVGIG (reference sequence). The length of the CDR3 is 12 residues. V lost 4 bases, J lost 7 bases, and 8 bases lay in between. The CDR3 is CAWNPRNSPLHF. In DNA form, the CDR3 reads TGTGCCTGGAACCCCCGGAATTCACCCCTCCACTTT.

The chain joins TRBV6-6 to TRBJ2-3; 7 bases line up with TRBD2. This CDR3 comprises 16 residues. CDR1 and CDR2 from the germline V gene are MNHNY and SVGAGI (reference sequence). The J segment lost 3 bases and the V segment lost 5 bases, leaving 11 bases of the junction unmatched. The CDR3 here is CASSQRTSSTTDTQYF. The CDR3 nucleotides are TGTGCCAGCAGTCAGCGGACTAGTTCGACGACAGATACGCAGTATTTT.